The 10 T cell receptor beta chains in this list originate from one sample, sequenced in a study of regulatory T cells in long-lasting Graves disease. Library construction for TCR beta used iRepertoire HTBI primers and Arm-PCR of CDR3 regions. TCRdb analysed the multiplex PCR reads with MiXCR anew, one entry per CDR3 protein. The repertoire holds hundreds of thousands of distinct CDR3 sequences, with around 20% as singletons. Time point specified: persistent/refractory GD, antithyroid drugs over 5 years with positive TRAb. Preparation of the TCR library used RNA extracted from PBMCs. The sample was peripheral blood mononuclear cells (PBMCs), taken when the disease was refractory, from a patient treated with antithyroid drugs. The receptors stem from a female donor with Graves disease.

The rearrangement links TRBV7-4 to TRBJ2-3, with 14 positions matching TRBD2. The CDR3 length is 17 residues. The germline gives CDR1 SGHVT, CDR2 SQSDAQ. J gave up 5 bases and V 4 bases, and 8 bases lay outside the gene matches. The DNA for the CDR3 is TGTGCCAGCAGCTCTCCGACTAGCGGGAGGGCCATAGATACGCAGTATTTT. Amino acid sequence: CASSSPTSGRAIDTQYF.

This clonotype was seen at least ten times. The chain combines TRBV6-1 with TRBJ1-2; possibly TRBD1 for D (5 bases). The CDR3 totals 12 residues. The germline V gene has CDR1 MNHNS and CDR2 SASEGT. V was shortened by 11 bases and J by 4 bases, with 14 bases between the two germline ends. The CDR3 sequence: CASGGGFYGYTF. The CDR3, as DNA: TGTGCCTCCGGGGGAGGGTTCTATGGCTACACCTTC.

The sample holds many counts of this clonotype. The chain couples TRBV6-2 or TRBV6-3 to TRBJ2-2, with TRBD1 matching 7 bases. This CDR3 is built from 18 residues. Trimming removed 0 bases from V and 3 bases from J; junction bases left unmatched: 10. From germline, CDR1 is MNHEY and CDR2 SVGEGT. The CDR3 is CASSYSIQGGRDTGELFF. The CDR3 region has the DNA TGTGCCAGCAGTTACTCGATTCAAGGGGGCCGCGACACCGGGGAGCTGTTTTTT.

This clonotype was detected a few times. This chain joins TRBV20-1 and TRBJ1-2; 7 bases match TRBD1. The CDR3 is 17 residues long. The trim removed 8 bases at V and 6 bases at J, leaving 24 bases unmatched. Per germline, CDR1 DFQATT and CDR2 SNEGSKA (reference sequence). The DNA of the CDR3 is TGCAGTTATCCCCCCCCCAATGACAGGGCTCTAGCTCATGGCTACACCTTC. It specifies CSYPPPNDRALAHGYTF.

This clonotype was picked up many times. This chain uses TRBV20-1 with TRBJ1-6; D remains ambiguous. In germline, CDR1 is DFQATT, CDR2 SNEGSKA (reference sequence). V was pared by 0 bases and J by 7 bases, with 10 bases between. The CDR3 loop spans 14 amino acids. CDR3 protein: CSAREITANSPLHF. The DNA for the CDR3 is TGCAGTGCTAGAGAGATAACGGCAAATTCACCCCTCCACTTT.

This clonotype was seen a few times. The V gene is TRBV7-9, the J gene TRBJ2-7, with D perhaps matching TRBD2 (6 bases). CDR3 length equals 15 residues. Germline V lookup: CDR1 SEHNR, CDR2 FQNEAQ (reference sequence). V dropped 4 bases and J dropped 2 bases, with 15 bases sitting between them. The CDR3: CASSYGRGKTYEQYF. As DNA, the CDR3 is TGTGCCAGCAGCTATGGGCGCGGGAAGACCTACGAGCAGTACTTC.

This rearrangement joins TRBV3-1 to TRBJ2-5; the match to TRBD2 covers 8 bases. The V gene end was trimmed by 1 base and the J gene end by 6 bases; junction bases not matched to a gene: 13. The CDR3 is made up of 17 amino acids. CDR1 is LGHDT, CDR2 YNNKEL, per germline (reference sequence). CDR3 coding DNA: TGTGCCAGCAGCCAAGCCCGGACTAGCTATTACGAGAAGACCCAGTACTTC. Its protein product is CASSQARTSYYEKTQYF.

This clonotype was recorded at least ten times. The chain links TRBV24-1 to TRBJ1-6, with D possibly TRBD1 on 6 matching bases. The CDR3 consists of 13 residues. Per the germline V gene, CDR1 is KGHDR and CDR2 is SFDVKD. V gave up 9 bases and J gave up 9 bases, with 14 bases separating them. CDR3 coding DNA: TGTGCCACCGCAACAGGGCACGGTTCACCCCTCCACTTT. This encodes CATATGHGSPLHF.

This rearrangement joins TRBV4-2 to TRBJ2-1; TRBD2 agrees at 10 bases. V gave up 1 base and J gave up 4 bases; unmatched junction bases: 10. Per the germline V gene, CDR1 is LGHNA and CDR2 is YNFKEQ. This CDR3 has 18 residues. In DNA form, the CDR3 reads TGTGCCAGCAGCCAAGGTTTGGCTAGCGGGAGTATATACAATGAGCAGTTCTTC. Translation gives CASSQGLASGSIYNEQFF.

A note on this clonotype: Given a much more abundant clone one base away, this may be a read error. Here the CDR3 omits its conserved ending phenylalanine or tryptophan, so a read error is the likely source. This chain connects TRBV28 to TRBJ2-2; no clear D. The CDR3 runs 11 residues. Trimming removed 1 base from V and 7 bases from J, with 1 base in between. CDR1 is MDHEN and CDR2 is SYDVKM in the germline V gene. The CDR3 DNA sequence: TGTGCCAGCAGTTTATTCGGGGAGCTGTTTCTT. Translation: CASSLFGELFL.